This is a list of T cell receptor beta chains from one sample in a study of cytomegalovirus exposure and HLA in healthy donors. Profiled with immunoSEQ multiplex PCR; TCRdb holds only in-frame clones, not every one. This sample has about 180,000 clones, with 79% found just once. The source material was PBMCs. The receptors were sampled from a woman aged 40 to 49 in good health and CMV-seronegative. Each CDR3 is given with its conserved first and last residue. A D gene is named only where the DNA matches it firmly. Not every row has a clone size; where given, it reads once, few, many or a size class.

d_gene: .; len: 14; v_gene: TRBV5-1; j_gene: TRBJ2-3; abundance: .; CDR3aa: CASSLGPSTDTQYF; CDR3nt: TGCGCCAGCAGCTTGGGGCCAAGCACAGATACGCAGTATTTT
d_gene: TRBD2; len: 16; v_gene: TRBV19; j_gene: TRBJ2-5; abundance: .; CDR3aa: CASSIRTSGKQETQYF; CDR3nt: TGTGCCAGTAGCATTCGGACTAGCGGAAAACAAGAGACCCAGTACTTC
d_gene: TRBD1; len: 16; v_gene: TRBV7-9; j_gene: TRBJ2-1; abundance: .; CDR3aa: CASRDRGPTTYNEQFF; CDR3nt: TGTGCCAGCAGGGACAGGGGGCCAACTACTTACAATGAGCAGTTCTTC
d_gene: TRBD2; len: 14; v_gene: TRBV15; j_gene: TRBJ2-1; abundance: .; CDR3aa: CATTFSGRANEQFF; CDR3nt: TGTGCCACCACCTTCAGCGGGAGGGCCAATGAGCAGTTCTTC
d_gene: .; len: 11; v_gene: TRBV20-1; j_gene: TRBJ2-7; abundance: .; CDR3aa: CSADYLGEQYF; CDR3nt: TGCAGTGCCGACTACCTGGGCGAGCAGTACTTC
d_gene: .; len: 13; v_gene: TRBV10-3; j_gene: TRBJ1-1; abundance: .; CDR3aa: CAISLTIYTEAFF; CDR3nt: TGTGCCATCAGTTTGACAATTTACACTGAAGCTTTCTTT
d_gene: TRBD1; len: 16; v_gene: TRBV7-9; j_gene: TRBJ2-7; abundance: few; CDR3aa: CASSYTYNDRDYEQYF; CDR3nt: TGTGCCAGCAGCTACACCTACAATGACAGGGACTACGAGCAGTACTTC
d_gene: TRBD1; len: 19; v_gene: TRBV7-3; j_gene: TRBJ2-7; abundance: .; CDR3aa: CASSPIGYDGTGLGYEQYF; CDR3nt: TGTGCCAGCAGCCCTATCGGGTATGACGGGACAGGGTTAGGGTACGAGCAGTACTTC
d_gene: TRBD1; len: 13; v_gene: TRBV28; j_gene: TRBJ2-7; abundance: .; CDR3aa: CASRDSLTYEQYF; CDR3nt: TGTGCCAGCCGGGACAGTTTGACCTACGAGCAGTACTTC
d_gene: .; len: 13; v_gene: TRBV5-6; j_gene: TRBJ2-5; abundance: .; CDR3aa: CASRPGQEETQYF; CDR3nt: TGTGCCAGCAGACCTGGGCAGGAAGAGACCCAGTACTTC
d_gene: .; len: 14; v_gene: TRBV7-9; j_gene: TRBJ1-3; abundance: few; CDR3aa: CASSLSQNQNTIYF; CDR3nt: TGTGCCAGCAGCCTGAGCCAAAACCAAAACACCATATATTTT
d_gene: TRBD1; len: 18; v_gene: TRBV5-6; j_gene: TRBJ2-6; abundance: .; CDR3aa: CASSWGTGRVSGANVLTF; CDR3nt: TGTGCCAGCAGCTGGGGGACAGGGCGGGTGTCTGGGGCCAACGTCCTGACTTTC
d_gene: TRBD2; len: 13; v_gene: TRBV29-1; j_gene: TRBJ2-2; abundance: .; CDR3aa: CSTTGTSSGELFF; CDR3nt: TGCAGCACCACCGGGACTAGCTCCGGGGAGCTGTTTTTT
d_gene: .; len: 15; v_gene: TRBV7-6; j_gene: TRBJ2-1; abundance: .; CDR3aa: CASSLRAAGPNEQFF; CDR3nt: TGTGCCAGCAGCCTCCGGGCCGCGGGTCCCAATGAGCAGTTCTTC
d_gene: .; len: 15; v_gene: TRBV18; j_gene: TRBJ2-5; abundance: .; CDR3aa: CASSRSGQGGETQYF; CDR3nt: TGTGCCAGCTCGCGCTCCGGACAGGGAGGGGAGACCCAGTACTTC
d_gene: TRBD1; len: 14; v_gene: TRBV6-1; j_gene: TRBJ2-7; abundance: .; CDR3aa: CASSPATGSYEQYF; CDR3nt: TGTGCCAGCAGCCCAGCGACAGGGTCCTACGAGCAGTACTTC
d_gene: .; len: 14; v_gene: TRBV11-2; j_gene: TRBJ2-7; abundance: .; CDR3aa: CASSFSLHSYEQYF; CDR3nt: TGTGCCAGCAGCTTCAGTCTGCACTCCTACGAGCAGTACTTC
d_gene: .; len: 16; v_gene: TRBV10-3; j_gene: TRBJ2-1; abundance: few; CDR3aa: CAISVGGASSYNEQFF; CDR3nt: TGTGCCATCAGTGTTGGAGGGGCAAGCTCCTACAATGAGCAGTTCTTC
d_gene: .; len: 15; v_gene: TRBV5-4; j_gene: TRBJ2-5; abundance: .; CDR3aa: CASSPPGSPGETQYF; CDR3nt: TGTGCCAGCAGCCCCCCCGGGAGCCCGGGGGAGACCCAGTACTTC
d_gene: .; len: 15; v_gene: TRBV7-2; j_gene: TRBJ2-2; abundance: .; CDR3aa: CASSLVGRDTGELFF; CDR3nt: TGTGCCAGCAGCTTAGTAGGCAGGGACACCGGGGAGCTGTTTTTT
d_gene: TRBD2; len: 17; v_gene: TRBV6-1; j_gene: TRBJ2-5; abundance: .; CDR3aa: CASSESIAPWGGETQYF; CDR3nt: TGTGCCAGCAGTGAATCTATAGCACCCTGGGGAGGGGAGACCCAGTACTTC
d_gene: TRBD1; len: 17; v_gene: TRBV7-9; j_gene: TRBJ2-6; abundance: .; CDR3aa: CASSAPGQVSGANVLTF; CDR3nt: TGTGCCAGCAGCGCTCCGGGACAGGTGTCTGGGGCCAACGTCCTGACTTTC
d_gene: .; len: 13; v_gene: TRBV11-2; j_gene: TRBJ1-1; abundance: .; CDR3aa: CASSLGEGCRGFF; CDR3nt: TGTGCCAGCAGCTTGGGGGAGGGATGCCGTGGGTTCTTT
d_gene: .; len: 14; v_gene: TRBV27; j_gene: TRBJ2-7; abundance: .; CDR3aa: CASSLLRGTYEQYF; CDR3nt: TGTGCCAGCAGTTTACTGCGGGGAACCTACGAGCAGTACTTC
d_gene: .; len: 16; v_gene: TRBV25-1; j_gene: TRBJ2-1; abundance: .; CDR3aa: CASSDPGGSSYNEQFF; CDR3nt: TGTGCCAGCAGTGATCCCGGAGGGAGCTCCTACAATGAGCAGTTCTTC
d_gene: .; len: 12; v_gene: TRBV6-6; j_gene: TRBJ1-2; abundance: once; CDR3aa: CASSRRYYGYTF; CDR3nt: TGTGCCAGCAGTCGGAGGTACTATGGCTACACCTTC
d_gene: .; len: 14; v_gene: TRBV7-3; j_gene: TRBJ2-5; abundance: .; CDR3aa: CASSLSAGAETQYF; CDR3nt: TGTGCCAGCAGCTTAAGCGCAGGGGCCGAGACCCAGTACTTC
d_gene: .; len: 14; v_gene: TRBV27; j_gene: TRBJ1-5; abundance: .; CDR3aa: CASSLSVEGQPQHF; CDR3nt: TGTGCCAGCAGTTTATCGGTTGAGGGTCAGCCCCAGCATTTT
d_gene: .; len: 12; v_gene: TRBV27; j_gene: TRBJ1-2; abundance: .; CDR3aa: CASSDPGRGYTF; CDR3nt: TGTGCCAGCAGTGACCCGGGAAGGGGCTACACCTTC
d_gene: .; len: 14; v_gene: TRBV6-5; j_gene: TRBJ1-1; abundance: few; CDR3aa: CASRVPGENTEAFF; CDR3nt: TGTGCCAGCAGGGTTCCTGGAGAGAACACTGAAGCTTTCTTT
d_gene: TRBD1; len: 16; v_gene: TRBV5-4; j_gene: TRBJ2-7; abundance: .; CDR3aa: CASSLDPGQTSYEQYF; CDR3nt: TGTGCCAGCAGCTTGGATCCGGGACAGACCTCCTACGAGCAGTACTTC
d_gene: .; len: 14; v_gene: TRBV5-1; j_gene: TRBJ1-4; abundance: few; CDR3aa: CASSLVGGGEKLFF; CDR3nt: TGCGCCAGCAGCTTGGTGGGTGGAGGTGAAAAACTGTTTTTT
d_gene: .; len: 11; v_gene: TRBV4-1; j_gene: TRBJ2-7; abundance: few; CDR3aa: CASSLDREQYF; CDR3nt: TGCGCCAGCAGCCTTGACAGGGAGCAGTACTTC
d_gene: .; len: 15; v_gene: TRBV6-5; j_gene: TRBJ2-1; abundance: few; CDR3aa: CASSYLPGRVSEQFF; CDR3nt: TGTGCCAGCAGTTACCTTCCTGGCCGGGTTAGTGAGCAGTTCTTC
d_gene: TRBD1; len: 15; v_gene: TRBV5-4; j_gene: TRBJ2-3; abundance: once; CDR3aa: CASSFSSGGTDTQYF; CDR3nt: TGTGCCAGCAGCTTCAGTTCAGGGGGAACAGATACGCAGTATTTT
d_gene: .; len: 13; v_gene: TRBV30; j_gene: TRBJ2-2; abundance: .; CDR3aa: CAWGQQYTGELFF; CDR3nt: TGTGCCTGGGGACAGCAGTACACCGGGGAGCTGTTTTTT
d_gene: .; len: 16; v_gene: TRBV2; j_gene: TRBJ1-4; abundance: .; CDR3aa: CASSEGGTRNNEKLFF; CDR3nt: TGTGCCAGCAGTGAAGGTGGGACACGAAATAATGAAAAACTGTTTTTT
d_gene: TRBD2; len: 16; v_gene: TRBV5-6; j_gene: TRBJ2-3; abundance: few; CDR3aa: CASSSGLASSTDTQYF; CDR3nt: TGTGCCAGCAGCTCCGGACTAGCGTCTAGCACAGATACGCAGTATTTT
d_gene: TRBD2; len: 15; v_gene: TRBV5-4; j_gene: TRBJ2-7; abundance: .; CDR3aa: CASSFGPAGTYEQYF; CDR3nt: TGTGCCAGCAGCTTTGGTCCAGCGGGAACATACGAGCAGTACTTC
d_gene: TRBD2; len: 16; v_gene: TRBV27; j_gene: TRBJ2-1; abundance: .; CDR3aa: CASSSPSGRARNEQFF; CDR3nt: TGTGCCAGCAGCTCCCCTAGCGGGAGGGCAAGGAATGAGCAGTTCTTC
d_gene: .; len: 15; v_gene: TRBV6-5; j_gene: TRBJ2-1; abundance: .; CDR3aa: CASSYDGIGGNEQFF; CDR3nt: TGTGCCAGCAGTTACGACGGTATCGGGGGCAATGAGCAGTTCTTC
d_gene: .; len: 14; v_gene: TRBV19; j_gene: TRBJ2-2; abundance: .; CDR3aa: CATKITGSSGELFF; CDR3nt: TGTGCCACCAAAATTACAGGGAGTTCCGGGGAGCTGTTTTTT
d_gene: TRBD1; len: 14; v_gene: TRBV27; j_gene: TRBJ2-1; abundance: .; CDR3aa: CASSFQAGGDEQFF; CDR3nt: TGTGCCAGCAGTTTTCAGGCAGGGGGCGATGAGCAGTTCTTC
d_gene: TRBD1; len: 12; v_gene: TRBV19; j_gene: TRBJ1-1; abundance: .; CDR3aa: CASSIEGATAFF; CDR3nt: TGTGCCAGTAGTATTGAGGGGGCTACGGCTTTCTTT
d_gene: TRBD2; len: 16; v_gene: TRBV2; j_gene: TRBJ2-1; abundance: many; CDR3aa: CASSEGGLAGVNEQFF; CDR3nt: TGTGCCAGCAGTGAAGGCGGACTAGCGGGAGTTAATGAGCAGTTCTTC
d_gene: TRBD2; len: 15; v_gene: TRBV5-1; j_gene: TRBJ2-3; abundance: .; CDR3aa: CASSRSGTSGDTQYF; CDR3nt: TGCGCCAGCAGCCGATCCGGGACTAGCGGAGATACGCAGTATTTT
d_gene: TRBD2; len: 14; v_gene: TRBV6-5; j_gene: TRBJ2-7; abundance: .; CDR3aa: CASSRLAGVGEQYF; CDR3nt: TGTGCCAGCAGCCGACTAGCGGGAGTGGGGGAGCAGTACTTC
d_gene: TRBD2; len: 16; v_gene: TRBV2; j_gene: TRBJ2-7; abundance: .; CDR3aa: CASSPSFGGSADEQYF; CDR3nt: TGTGCCAGCAGCCCTTCGTTTGGCGGGAGTGCGGACGAGCAGTACTTC
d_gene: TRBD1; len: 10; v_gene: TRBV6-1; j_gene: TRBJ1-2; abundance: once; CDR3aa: CASSEGQGTF; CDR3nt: TGTGCCAGCAGTGAGGGACAGGGCACCTTC
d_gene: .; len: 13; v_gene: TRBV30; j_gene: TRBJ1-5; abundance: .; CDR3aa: CAWSEQRYQPQHF; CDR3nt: TGTGCCTGGAGTGAGCAACGGTATCAGCCCCAGCATTTT
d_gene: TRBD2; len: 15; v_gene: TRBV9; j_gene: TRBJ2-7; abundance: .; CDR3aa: CASSVAQGGTYEQYF; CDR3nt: TGTGCCAGCAGCGTAGCTCAGGGAGGGACCTACGAGCAGTACTTC
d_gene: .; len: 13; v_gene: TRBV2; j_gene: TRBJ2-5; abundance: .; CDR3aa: CASKRGLQETQYF; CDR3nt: TGTGCCAGCAAGAGAGGGCTTCAAGAGACCCAGTACTTC
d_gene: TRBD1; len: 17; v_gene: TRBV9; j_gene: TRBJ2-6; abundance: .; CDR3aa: CASSPRQGRTGANVLTF; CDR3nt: TGTGCCAGCAGCCCCCGACAGGGAAGGACTGGGGCCAACGTCCTGACTTTC